The source of this T cell receptor (beta chain) is a study of blood T cell repertoires in COVID-19. Whole-study context: PBMCs, B-cell-depleted T cells, or T cells were the source of the cDNA or gDNA that made up the material.

The CDR3 is made up of 16 amino acids. V was shortened by 2 bases and J by 2 bases, with 13 bases between the two germline ends. CDR1 MNHNY and CDR2 SVGAGI come from the germline V gene (reference sequence). Data came from immunoSEQ multiplex PCR; TCRdb stores just in-frame clones and leaves some out. The sample shows about 270,000 clones, roughly nine tenths of them seen only once. The V and J genes are TRBV6-6 and TRBJ2-4; possibly TRBD2 for D (5 bases). The material sequenced was peripheral blood. The clonotype comes from a man in his forties with active or convalescent COVID-19. CDR3 in amino acids: CASSYQIGGSKNIQYF. The CDR3 coding sequence is TGTGCCAGCAGTTACCAAATCGGAGGATCCAAAAACATTCAGTACTTC.